This T cell receptor beta chain was found in a study of T cell responses to AZD1222 COVID-19 vaccine. Trimming left V 7 bases short and J 8 bases short, with 14 bases between. This CDR3 comprises 12 residues. CDR1 and CDR2 (germline): MNHEY, SVGAGI. Sequencing used immunoSEQ multiplex PCR; TCRdb keeps in-frame clones, though not all of them. The data hold approximately 90,000 clones, with about 92% observed a single time. Specimen: peripheral blood, collected on day 0 of AZD1222 vaccination. This clonotype was sampled from an adult in good health. This chain uses TRBV6-5 with TRBJ1-2, with D unclear. CDR3 region: CASKQLQGGYTF. The CDR3 nucleotides are TGTGCCAGCAAACAGCTCCAAGGCGGCTACACCTTC.